The 24 T cell receptor beta chains below come from one sample, sequenced in a study of identical twins. TCRdb analysed the 5' RACE reads with MiXCR anew, one entry per CDR3 protein. Of 400,000 to 600,000 distinct CDR3 sequences in the sample, approximately 20% are singletons; the top ten hold about 0.5%. Separately, the same data were catalogued under a study of yellow fever vaccine responses in identical twins.

Sequences were obtained from CD4+ T cells sorted from blood. The receptors come from a woman between 18 and 29 years old in good health.

The V gene is TRBV7-2, the J gene TRBJ2-7; TRBD1 matches 8 bases. Trimming cost V 2 bases and J 2 bases; bases outside gene matches: 11. Germline V lookup: CDR1 SGHTA, CDR2 FQGNSA. The CDR3 consists of 17 residues. The DNA of the CDR3 is TGTGCCAGCAGCTTATCACGGGTTTGGGGACAGGCCTACGAGCAGTACTTC. The encoded protein is CASSLSRVWGQAYEQYF.

The V and J genes are TRBV6-2 or TRBV6-3 and TRBJ2-7, with 7 nucleotides matching TRBD2. This CDR3 has 12 residues. Germline V gene sequence: CDR1 MNHEY, CDR2 SVGEGT. V was pared by 8 bases and J by 2 bases, with 3 bases of the junction left unmatched. Written as DNA, the CDR3 is TGTGCCAGCGGGAGGGCCCCCTACGAGCAGTACTTC. As protein: CASGRAPYEQYF.

This chain connects TRBV6-5 to TRBJ2-5; D not certain. V was cut by 0 bases and J by 0 bases, with 8 bases left in between. Germline assignment: CDR1 MNHEY and CDR2 SVGAGI. The CDR3 contains 15 residues. CDR3 in amino acids: CASSYSIGHQETQYF. Here the CDR3 DNA reads TGTGCCAGCAGTTACTCGATTGGCCACCAAGAGACCCAGTACTTC.

This chain joins TRBV7-7 and TRBJ1-1; D unresolved. CDR1 is SSHAT, CDR2 FNYEAQ, per germline (reference sequence). CDR3 length equals 13 residues. Trimming pared 5 bases from V and 3 bases from J, leaving 10 bases between. CDR3 residues: CASSVNSDTEAFF. CDR3 nucleotides: TGTGCCAGCAGCGTAAACTCGGACACTGAAGCTTTCTTT.

The chain recombines TRBV12-3 or TRBV12-4 with TRBJ2-7; D may match TRBD1 or TRBD2 (5 bases each). The V end was cut by 5 bases, the J end by 3 bases, with 11 bases between. The CDR3 runs 13 residues. The CDR3 bases are TGTGCCAGCAGTGGCCGGGACGGCTACGAGCAGTACGTC. This encodes CASSGRDGYEQYV.

This clonotype has more than one count but fewer than ten. This rearrangement joins TRBV7-8 to TRBJ2-7; 7 nucleotides match TRBD2. The CDR3 runs 15 residues. Germline lookup yields CDR1 SGHVS and CDR2 FQNEAQ. J was trimmed by 4 bases and V by 2 bases; bases with no gene match: 8. For the CDR3, the DNA is TGTGCCAGCAGCTTATCAGGACTAGGGGAGTACGAGCAGTACGTC. Translation: CASSLSGLGEYEQYV.

CDR3 region: CSAARGRDIQYF. The DNA of the CDR3 is TGCAGTGCCGCAAGGGGTCGGGACATTCAGTACTTC. The chain employs TRBV20-1 and TRBJ2-4; a possible D gene is TRBD1 (5 bases). The V end lost 6 bases, the J end lost 8 bases, and 14 bases lay between the germline ends. This CDR3 contains 12 residues. Germline V gives CDR1 DFQATT, CDR2 SNEGSKA (reference sequence).

This chain uses TRBV28 with TRBJ2-7; TRBD1 or TRBD2 may be the D gene (5 bases each). Germline V gene sequence: CDR1 MDHEN, CDR2 SYDVKM. The V gene lost 9 bases and the J gene lost 6 bases, with 21 bases spanning the gap. CDR3 length: 14 residues. CDR3 residues: CASWDQPPLSEQYF. The DNA of the CDR3 is TGTGCCAGTTGGGACCAACCTCCCCTCTCCGAGCAGTACTTC.

This sequence joins TRBV29-1 and TRBJ1-1; TRBD1 matches 8 bases. V lost 7 bases and J lost 1; bases outside the gene matches: 5. CDR3 length: 13 residues. The germline V gene encodes CDR1 SQVTM and CDR2 ANQGSEA. DNA of the CDR3: TGCAGCGGGGACAGGAACACGAACACTGAAGCTTTCTTT. Protein sequence: CSGDRNTNTEAFF.

The sample holds one count of this clonotype. The genes are TRBV20-1 and TRBJ2-3, with 12 bases identical to TRBD2. V dropped 3 bases and J dropped 11; count of bases not matched to a gene: 12. From germline, CDR1 is DFQATT and CDR2 SNEGSKA (reference sequence). The CDR3 has 15 amino acids. CDR3 DNA: TGCAGTGCTAGGGGACTAGCGGGTGGGCCCCTGGTGCAGTATTTT. Translation: CSARGLAGGPLVQYF.

There are a few counts of this clonotype. The chain joins TRBV20-1 to TRBJ2-7, with TRBD1 matching over 9 bases. The CDR3 totals 13 residues. V shed 7 bases, J shed 7 bases, and the junction held 11 bases outside the gene matches. Germline V gives CDR1 DFQATT, CDR2 SNEGSKA (reference sequence). CDR3 DNA sequence: TGCAGTGTCGACGCCACAGGGGGCTATGAGCAGTACTTC. It is translated as CSVDATGGYEQYF.

This clonotype was detected a few times. The chain has TRBV11-2 and TRBJ2-5; TRBD1 is a possible D gene (5 bases). CDR1 and CDR2 (germline): SGHAT, FQNNGV. The CDR3 consists of 16 residues. The V end lost 1 base, the J end lost 0 bases, and 12 bases lay between the germline ends. CDR3 loop: CASSLVGQANQETQYF. CDR3 sequence (DNA): TGTGCCAGCAGCTTAGTGGGGCAGGCAAACCAAGAGACCCAGTACTTC. Full variable domain (missing parts from reference TRBV11-2 and TRBJ2-5): EAGVAQSPRYKIIEKRQSVAFWCNPISGHATLYWYQQILGQGPKLLIQFQNNGVVDDSQLPKDRFSAERLKGVDSTLKIQPAKLEDSAVYLCASSLVGQANQETQYFGPGTRLLVL.

The table lists this clonotype with a few counts. The V and J genes are TRBV28 and TRBJ2-6, with unresolved D. Trimming took off 2 bases at V and 0 bases at J, with 5 bases between the two ends. There are 15 residues in the CDR3. Germline lookup yields CDR1 MDHEN and CDR2 SYDVKM. The CDR3 DNA sequence: TGTGCCAGCAGTTTAAAAGCCTCTGGGGCCAACGTCCTGACTTTC. Translated: CASSLKASGANVLTF.

The J gene is TRBJ1-2, the V gene TRBV20-1, with a tentative D call TRBD1 (5 bases). The germline CDR1 and CDR2 sequences are DFQATT and SNEGSKA (reference sequence). V lost 4 bases, J lost 5 bases, and 17 bases lay in between. The CDR3 extends over 14 amino acids. The CDR3 DNA reads as TGCAGTGCTATCTATGGGACCCTTGGGTATGGCTACACCTTC. As protein: CSAIYGTLGYGYTF.

This clonotype was counted only a few times. The chain couples TRBV5-1 to TRBJ2-6; D uncertain. V gave up 1 base and J gave up 1 base, with 9 bases separating them. CDR1 and CDR2 (germline): SGHRS, YFSETQ. CDR3 length equals 16 residues. The CDR3 is CASSLTAQSGANVLTF. The CDR3 nucleotides read TGCGCCAGCAGCTTGACAGCCCAATCTGGGGCCAACGTCCTGACTTTC. The whole variable domain, remainder taken from reference TRBV5-1 and TRBJ2-6, is KAGVTQTPRYLIKTRGQQVTLSCSPISGHRSVSWYQQTPGQGLQFLFEYFSETQRNKGNFPGRFSGRQFSNSRSEMNVSTLELGDSALYLCASSLTAQSGANVLTFGAGSRLTVL.

The table lists this clonotype with a few counts. The rearrangement uses TRBV7-6 and TRBJ2-2, with 7 bases lining up with TRBD1. Germline V gives CDR1 SGHVS, CDR2 FNYEAQ. The CDR3 covers 15 residues. The V segment lost 4 bases and the J segment 0 bases; nucleotides outside the gene matches: 2. DNA for the CDR3: TGTGCCAGCAGCTGGACAGGCACGAACACCGGGGAGCTGTTTTTT. Encoded protein: CASSWTGTNTGELFF.

V gene TRBV6-5 combines with J gene TRBJ2-3, with 7 bases matching TRBD2. The germline CDR1 and CDR2 sequences are MNHEY and SVGAGI. The CDR3 is 16 residues long. V dropped 0 bases and J dropped 2; count of bases not matched to a gene: 5. CDR3 coding DNA: TGTGCCAGCAGTTACTCATCGGGGGGTTTCACAGATACGCAGTATTTT. Amino acid sequence: CASSYSSGGFTDTQYF.

The CDR3 coding sequence is TGCAGTGCTAGAAACAGACTAGCGGGGGGGCTCCGTGAGCAGTTCTTC. Translation: CSARNRLAGGLREQFF. The V and J genes are TRBV20-1 and TRBJ2-1; TRBD2 aligns across 14 bases. This CDR3 contains 16 residues. Germline trimming cut 2 bases from V and 9 bases from J; bases unmatched to any gene: 9. Per the germline V gene, CDR1 is DFQATT and CDR2 is SNEGSKA (reference sequence).

This clonotype was found a few times. The chain has TRBV14 and TRBJ1-5, with a weak D call TRBD1 (6 bases). The CDR3 runs to 14 residues. Per the germline V gene, CDR1 is SGHDN and CDR2 is FVKESK. V was shortened by 6 bases and J by 7 bases, with 16 bases between the two germline ends. The DNA for the CDR3 is TGTGCCAGCAGGGGGGGGGCGTGGGGACAGCCCCAGCATTTT. Residues: CASRGGAWGQPQHF. The variable domain in full, with the rest retrieved from reference TRBV14 and TRBJ1-5, is EAGVTQFPSHSVIEKGQTVTLRCDPISGHDNLYWYRRVMGKEIKFLLHFVKESKQDESGMPNNRFLAERTGGTYSTLKVQPAELEDSGVYFCASRGGAWGQPQHFGDGTRLSIL.

The rearrangement uses TRBV19 and TRBJ2-5; 12 bases are shared with TRBD2. CDR3 length: 15 residues. The V and J ends lost 7 bases and 5 bases, in that order; junction bases with no gene match: 8. CDR1 LNHDA and CDR2 SQIVND come from the germline V gene (reference sequence). Written as DNA, the CDR3 is TGTGCCAGTAAGATCACTAGCGGGAGGTTGGAGACCCAGTACTTC. Its translation: CASKITSGRLETQYF. The whole variable domain, filled in from reference TRBV19 and TRBJ2-5, reads DGGITQSPKYLFRKEGQNVTLSCEQNLNHDAMYWYRQDPGQGLRLIYYSQIVNDFQKGDIAEGYSVSREKKESFPLTVTSAQKNPTAFYLCASKITSGRLETQYFGPGTRLLVL.

A few counts support this clonotype. V is TRBV19 and J is TRBJ2-7, with D unclear. CDR1 is LNHDA and CDR2 is SQIVND in the germline V gene (reference sequence). The CDR3 loop spans 15 amino acids. V was shortened by 5 bases and J by 3 bases, with 17 bases between the two germline ends. CDR3 sequence: CASSYRGGINYEQYF. The DNA for the CDR3 is TGTGCCAGTAGTTACCGAGGTGGGATTAACTACGAGCAGTACTTC.

The table lists this clonotype with a few counts. This sequence joins TRBV12-3 or TRBV12-4 and TRBJ2-3; TRBD2 aligns across 7 bases. CDR3 length: 13 residues. The V segment lost 3 bases and the J segment 6 bases; nucleotides outside the gene matches: 3. Here the CDR3 DNA reads TGTGCCAGCAGTTTGAGCGGGAACGATACGCAGTATTTT. This gives the protein CASSLSGNDTQYF.

J is TRBJ1-1 and V is TRBV5-5; D is perhaps TRBD1 (6 bases). The CDR3 covers 13 residues. V was cut by 5 bases and J by 11 bases, with 19 bases left in between. Germline V gene lookup returns CDR1 SGHKS and CDR2 YYEKEE (reference sequence). CDR3 in amino acids: CASRPGQALGAFF. CDR3 in DNA: TGTGCCAGCAGACCGGGACAAGCCCTGGGGGCTTTCTTT.

The V and J genes are TRBV11-2 and TRBJ2-7, with 9 bases lining up with TRBD1. Trimming at V came to 4 bases and at J to 4 bases, leaving 8 bases not matched to a gene. Germline CDR1 and CDR2: SGHAT and FQNNGV. The CDR3 is 15 amino acids. The chain's CDR3 is CASSSHRGLSYEQYF. The DNA of the CDR3 is TGTGCCAGCAGCTCCCACAGGGGGCTCTCGTACGAGCAGTACTTC.